This T cell receptor beta chain was recovered during a study of blood T cell repertoires in COVID-19 (dated by TCRdb to 2018 to 2020). Some background on the complete study: Collaborator samples came from the United States, Italy and Spain and covered acute and convalescent phases of COVID-19. Where HLA class I and class II types were available, the types were taken from metadata supplied by the sample provider, not from assay-based typing. Deeply sampled blood TCRbeta repertoires from subjects exposed to, actively infected with, or recovered from COVID-19 were included in the dataset. The material from the prospective study consisted of cDNA or gDNA derived from T cells, B-cell-depleted T cells, or PBMCs. Nearly every sample came with metadata listing a de-identified subject ID, COVID-19 status, age in years and sex. The samples were drawn from two sources: the first 160 participants of the ongoing ImmuneRACE study, and fewer than 1,500 subjects contributed by 6 global collaborators. The repertoires were made available in a free public database intended to serve as a resource for research on the immune response to SARS-CoV-2.

The immunoSEQ Assay, a bias-controlled multiplex PCR, was used to amplify TCRbeta CDR3 regions from genomic DNA. Per the authors' processing: Within the assay, amplification of reference gene primers was used to estimate how many nucleated cells each sample contained. To quantify the absolute abundance of each unique TCRbeta CDR3 rearrangement, sequence reads were collapsed and filtered. For each sample, productive Simpson clonality was calculated as the square root of Simpson's diversity index over productive rearrangements. In TCRdb, the immuneACCESS table is reduced to in-frame sequences with V and J assigned. These tables do not hold every clone; where another copy was compared, an unresolved V gene accounts for under half, and the others remain unexplained. D and trimming were read from the DNA, whereas the V and J calls and clone size are those reported in that table. A total of about 77,000 clones appear in this sample, 90% of them only once. Jointly, the top ten make up approximately 15% of the sample.

Regarding this clone: Its antigen is still unknown. No base-level quality is on record; no much larger clone is a single base apart.

Collaborating institutions collected whole blood in K2EDTA tubes following their own protocols. For TCRbeta analysis, collaborators shipped samples as frozen whole blood, isolated PBMCs, or DNA extracted from either of those sample types. General study outcomes and caveats: The quantity of clinical and demographic metadata differed by source and by participant and was supplied without curation.

Looking up the germline V gene (reference sequence) yields CDR1 LNHDA and CDR2 SQIVND. V is cut by 7 bases and J by 8 bases, and the space between the germline ends is 17 bases. The CDR3 runs 13 amino acids, cysteine and phenylalanine included. Solely the CDR3 DNA is kept, with 39 bases framed from the first base. Specimen: peripheral blood. The clonotype comes from a woman aged 80 or over with active or convalescent COVID-19. This chain is built from TRBV19 and TRBJ1-2; the D gene cannot be named for sure. The base sequence is TGTGCCAGTACCGCTGCGGGTTATGGGGGCTACACCTTC. It encodes CASTAAGYGGYTF.